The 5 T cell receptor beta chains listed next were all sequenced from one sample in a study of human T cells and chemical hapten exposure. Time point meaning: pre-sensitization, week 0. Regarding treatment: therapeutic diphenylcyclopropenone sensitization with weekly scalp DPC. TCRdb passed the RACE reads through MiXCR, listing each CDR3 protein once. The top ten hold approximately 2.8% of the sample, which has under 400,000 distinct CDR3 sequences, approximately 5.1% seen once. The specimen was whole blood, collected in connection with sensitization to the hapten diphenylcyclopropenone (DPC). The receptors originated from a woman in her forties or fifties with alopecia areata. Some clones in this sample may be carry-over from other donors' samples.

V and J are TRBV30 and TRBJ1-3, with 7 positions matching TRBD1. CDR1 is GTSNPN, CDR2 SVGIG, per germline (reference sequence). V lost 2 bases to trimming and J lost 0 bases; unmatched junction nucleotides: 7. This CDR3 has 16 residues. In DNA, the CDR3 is TGTGCCTGGAGTATCGGGACAGTAACCTCTGGAAACACCATATATTTT. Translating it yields CAWSIGTVTSGNTIYF.

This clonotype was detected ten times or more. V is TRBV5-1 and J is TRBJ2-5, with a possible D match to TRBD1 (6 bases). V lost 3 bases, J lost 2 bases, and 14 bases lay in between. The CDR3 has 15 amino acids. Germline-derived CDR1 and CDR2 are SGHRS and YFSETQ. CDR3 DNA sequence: TGCGCCAGCAGCTCCGTTGGACAGATTCAAGAGACCCAGTACTTC. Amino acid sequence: CASSSVGQIQETQYF.

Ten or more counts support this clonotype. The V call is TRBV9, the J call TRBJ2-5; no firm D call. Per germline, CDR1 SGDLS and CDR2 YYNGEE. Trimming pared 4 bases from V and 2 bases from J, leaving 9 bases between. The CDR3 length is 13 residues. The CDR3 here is CASSPQAQETQYF. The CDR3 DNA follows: TGTGCCAGCAGCCCGCAAGCTCAAGAGACCCAGTACTTC.

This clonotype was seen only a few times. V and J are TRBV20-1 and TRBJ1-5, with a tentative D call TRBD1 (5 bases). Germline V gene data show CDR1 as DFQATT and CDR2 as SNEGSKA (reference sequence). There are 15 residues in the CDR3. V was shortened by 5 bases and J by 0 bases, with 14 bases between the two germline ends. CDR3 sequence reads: CSARLWGSSNQPQHF. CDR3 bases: TGCAGTGCTCGCCTGTGGGGGAGTAGCAATCAGCCCCAGCATTTT.

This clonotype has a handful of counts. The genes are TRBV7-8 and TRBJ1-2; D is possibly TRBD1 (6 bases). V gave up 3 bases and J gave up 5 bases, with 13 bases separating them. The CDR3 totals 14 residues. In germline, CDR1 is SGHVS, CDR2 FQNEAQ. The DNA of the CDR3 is TGTGCCAGCAGCTTTAGCGAGGGGGGATATGGCTACACCTTC. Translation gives CASSFSEGGYGYTF. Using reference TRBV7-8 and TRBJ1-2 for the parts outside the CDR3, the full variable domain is GAGVSQSPRYKVAKRGQDVALRCDPISGHVSLFWYQQALGQGPEFLTYFQNEAQLDKSGLPSDRFFAERPEGSVSTLKIQRTQQEDSAVYLCASSFSEGGYGYTFGSGTRLTVV.